This T cell receptor beta chain originates from a study of T cells in Graves' hyperthyroidism and ophthalmopathy. This clonotype was detected many times. J gave up 2 bases and V 8 bases, and 11 bases lay outside the gene matches. This CDR3 region has 15 residues. The V gene's germline CDR1 is MNHEY and CDR2 SMNVEV (reference sequence). Ophthalmopathy in the patients scored at least 3 on Clinical Activity Score and at least 4 on NOSPECS grade, lasting under 3 months. Investigators excluded patients with uncontrolled infection, other autoimmune disease, pregnancy or lactation. TCR beta CDR3 sequences were amplified from RNA transcripts. TCR CDR3 underwent first-round RT-PCR with the HTBI primer set. TCRdb re-called the multiplex PCR reads through MiXCR, storing one row per CDR3 protein. The data show fewer than 650,000 distinct CDR3 sequences, approximately 15% seen once.

The rearrangement joins TRBV27 to TRBJ2-5; 7 bases match TRBD1. The source is a woman between 18 and 30 years old with Graves' ophthalmopathy. Sequencing used blood. The CDR3 nucleotides read TGTGCCAGCGGGCCCCTCACAGGGGCGCAAGAGACCCAGTACTTC. It translates to CASGPLTGAQETQYF.